These T cell receptor beta chains were read from a single sample in a study of blood T cell repertoires in COVID-19. Clones were read by immunoSEQ multiplex PCR, and TCRdb kept only the in-frame ones, dropping some. The table records about 200,000 clones, about 88% of them present only once. The sample taken for sequencing was peripheral blood. These receptors were taken from a woman in her forties or fifties with COVID-19, enrolled during active disease. Both conserved end residues are part of each CDR3. Fields, in order: J gene, D gene, V gene, clone size, CDR3 protein, CDR3 DNA. D genes are given only for firm matches. Rows give clone size only sometimes, using once, few, many, or a class for an expanded clone.

TRBJ1-2 . TRBV24-1 . CATSDFRGVGYTF TGTGCCACCAGTGATTTCCGCGGGGTCGGCTACACCTTC
TRBJ2-1 . TRBV29-1 . CSVQGWERQFF TGCAGCGTTCAGGGATGGGAAAGGCAGTTCTTC
TRBJ2-2 TRBD1 TRBV5-6 few CASRRTGNTGELFF TGTGCCAGCAGGCGGACAGGAAACACCGGGGAGCTGTTTTTT
TRBJ2-5 TRBD2 TRBV30 . CAWSAGTSGAEETQYF TGTGCCTGGAGTGCCGGGACTAGCGGGGCCGAAGAGACCCAGTACTTC
TRBJ1-1 . TRBV11-2 . CASSLIATVGEAFF TGTGCCAGCAGCTTAATCGCAACAGTTGGTGAAGCTTTCTTT
TRBJ2-2 . TRBV6-6 few CASSYGGDTGELFF TGTGCCAGCAGTTACGGCGGTGACACCGGGGAGCTGTTTTTT
TRBJ1-2 . TRBV9 . CASSVSGTPVGGYTF TGTGCCAGCAGCGTATCCGGGACTCCAGTAGGTGGCTACACCTTC
TRBJ2-1 . TRBV10-2 . CASRGTEREQFF TGCGCCAGCCGCGGGACAGAGAGGGAGCAGTTCTTC
TRBJ2-3 . TRBV6-6 . CASSWGEDTQYF TGTGCCAGCAGCTGGGGCGAAGATACGCAGTATTTT
TRBJ2-1 . TRBV29-1 once CSVEGARSGEQFF TGCAGCGTTGAAGGCGCGAGGAGCGGCGAGCAGTTCTTC
TRBJ2-7 . TRBV12-5 . CASGLAREQYF TGTGCTAGTGGTTTGGCTAGGGAGCAGTACTTC
TRBJ1-3 . TRBV3-1/TRBV3-2 . CASSQGARGNTIYF TGTGCCAGCAGCCAGGGGGCGAGGGGAAACACCATATATTTT
TRBJ1-6 . TRBV19 . CASSELGRHLHF TGTGCCAGTAGTGAGCTGGGGCGGCACCTCCACTTT
TRBJ2-3 . TRBV10-3 . CAISEDSDTQYF TGTGCCATCAGTGAAGACTCAGATACGCAGTATTTT
TRBJ2-1 TRBD1 TRBV7-8 . CASSLGQGVSNEQFF TGTGCCAGCAGCTTGGGACAGGGGGTTAGCAATGAGCAGTTCTTC
TRBJ1-4 . TRBV19 . CASTSREGGPTEKLFF TGTGCCAGTACCAGCCGGGAGGGGGGACCCACTGAAAAACTGTTTTTT
TRBJ1-1 TRBD1 TRBV2 . CASRDRGLMNTEAFF TGTGCCAGCAGGGACAGGGGTTTGATGAACACTGAAGCTTTCTTT
TRBJ2-2 . TRBV28 . CASGGVVGELFF TGTGCCAGCGGCGGGGTTGTCGGGGAGCTGTTTTTT
TRBJ2-4 TRBD1 TRBV27 . CASRRDRAPFSKNIQYF TGTGCCAGCAGGAGGGACAGGGCCCCTTTTTCCAAAAACATTCAGTACTTC
TRBJ1-1 . TRBV10-3 . CAISESIRVGTEAFF TGTGCCATCAGTGAGTCGATCAGGGTAGGGACTGAAGCTTTCTTT
TRBJ1-1 . TRBV9 . CASSFTAGTREAFF TGTGCCAGCAGCTTCACGGCCGGGACAAGGGAAGCTTTCTTT
TRBJ1-2 . TRBV27 . CASSIGAVANNYGYTF TGTGCCAGCAGTATAGGGGCTGTGGCCAATAACTATGGCTACACCTTC
TRBJ2-2 TRBD1 TRBV27 . CASSSPGQGYTGELFF TGTGCCAGCAGTTCCCCGGGACAGGGCTACACCGGGGAGCTGTTTTTT
TRBJ2-7 . TRBV7-2 . CASSIGQPNYLQYF TGTGCCAGCAGCATCGGACAGCCGAATTATTTGCAGTACTTC
TRBJ2-3 . TRBV6-1 . CASSEVPGRTDTQYF TGTGCCAGCAGTGAAGTCCCTGGGAGGACGGATACGCAGTATTTT
TRBJ1-1 . TRBV30 . CAWSAGLMNTEAFF TGTGCCTGGAGCGCCGGACTGATGAACACTGAAGCTTTCTTT
TRBJ1-2 . TRBV5-1 many CASSTARDTSNYGYTF TGCGCCAGCAGCACGGCCCGTGACACATCTAACTATGGCTACACCTTC
TRBJ1-3 . TRBV9 . CASSPPSGRNGNTIYF TGTGCCAGCAGCCCCCCATCTGGGAGGAATGGAAACACCATATATTTT
TRBJ1-5 TRBD1 TRBV7-6 . CASSSTGVGQPQHF TGTGCCAGCAGTTCAACAGGGGTAGGTCAGCCCCAGCATTTT
TRBJ2-1 TRBD2 TRBV6-1 . CASSEGGFPYNEQFF TGTGCCAGCAGTGAGGGGGGGTTCCCCTACAATGAGCAGTTCTTC